A single count supports the clone carrying this T cell receptor beta chain. Researchers ran the PCR with 60 Vbeta and 13 Jbeta primers. Produced via immunoSEQ multiplex PCR; TCRdb's table is partial and in-frame only. The sample shows approximately 300,000 clones, approximately 84% of them seen only once. The data originate from a study of cytomegalovirus exposure and HLA in healthy donors. This TCR was sampled from a woman in her 40s in good health and CMV-seropositive. Sample: PBMCs.

The chain's CDR3 is CASSLALTSGRGNEQFF. The CDR3 nucleotides are TGTGCCAGCAGCTTAGCGCTGACTAGCGGGAGGGGTAATGAGCAGTTCTTC. This rearrangement joins TRBV7-9 to TRBJ2-1, with 14 bases lining up with TRBD2. Germline-derived CDR1 and CDR2 are SEHNR and FQNEAQ (reference sequence). The CDR3 extends over 17 amino acids. V trimming: 0 bases; J trimming: 7 bases; junction bases outside the gene matches: 5. Filled out from reference TRBV7-9 and TRBJ2-1, the complete variable domain reads DTGVSQNPRHKITKRGQNVTFRCDPISEHNRLYWYRQTLGQGPEFLTYFQNEAQLEKSRLLSDRFSAERPKGSFSTLEIQRTEQGDSAMYLCASSLALTSGRGNEQFFGPGTRLTVL.